One and the same sample provided the 7 T cell receptor beta chains below, sequenced in a study of radiotherapy plus CTLA-4 blockade in lung cancer. TCRdb's copy holds only in-frame clones and misses some; the assay was immunoSEQ multiplex PCR. The data hold 65,000 to 95,000 clones, with about nine tenths observed a single time. The material sequenced was peripheral blood, taken from a patient treated with radiotherapy plus ipilimumab. The receptors were sampled from a human donor with non-small cell lung cancer that progressed on radiotherapy plus ipilimumab.

This chain links TRBV6-6 with TRBJ1-5; D unresolved. Germline CDR1 MNHNY, CDR2 SVGAGI (reference sequence). CDR3 length equals 14 residues. The V end lost 7 bases, the J end lost 6 bases, and 16 bases lay between the germline ends. CDR3 residues: CASTLGDGVQPQHF. Here the CDR3 DNA reads TGTGCCAGCACCCTAGGCGACGGAGTTCAGCCCCAGCATTTT.

CDR3 loop: CASSSNRGWTDTQYF. CDR3 nucleotide sequence: TGTGCCAGCAGTAGTAACAGGGGGTGGACAGATACGCAGTATTTT. This chain connects TRBV6-5 to TRBJ2-3, with TRBD1 identical over 8 bases. Germline CDR1 and CDR2: MNHEY and SVGAGI. Losses at the gene ends were 5 bases for V and 3 bases for J; bases not matched to a gene: 7. The CDR3 is made up of 15 amino acids.

V and J are TRBV6-5 and TRBJ2-1, with D possibly TRBD2 on 6 matching bases. The germline CDR1 and CDR2 sequences are MNHEY and SVGAGI. The CDR3 extends over 16 amino acids. Deletions cut 0 bases from V and 8 bases from J, with 17 bases between. CDR3 sequence reads: CASSYSSGTPKDEQFF. In nucleotides, the CDR3 is TGTGCCAGCAGTTACTCCTCCGGGACTCCTAAGGATGAGCAGTTCTTC.

J is TRBJ1-4 and V is TRBV5-6; D not certain. Deletions cut 2 bases from V and 7 bases from J, with 12 bases between. Germline CDR1 reads SGHDT; CDR2 reads YYEEEE. This CDR3 has 14 residues. CDR3 loop: CASSFGSQSEKLFF. In nucleotides, the CDR3 is TGTGCCAGCAGCTTCGGCAGTCAAAGTGAAAAACTGTTTTTT.

The V and J genes are TRBV7-2 and TRBJ2-3, with 7 nucleotides matching TRBD2. The CDR3 contains 15 residues. Germline assignment: CDR1 SGHTA and CDR2 FQGNSA. J lost 2 bases, V lost 2 bases, and 4 bases had no gene match. CDR3 residues: CASSLRAGSTDTQYF. In nucleotides, the CDR3 is TGTGCCAGCAGCTTAAGAGCGGGGTCCACAGATACGCAGTATTTT.

This clone is a singleton in its sample. The chain joins TRBV4-2 to TRBJ2-1; 11 bases agree with TRBD2. CDR1 is LGHNA, CDR2 YNFKEQ, per germline. The CDR3 extends over 16 amino acids. Trimming removed 1 base from V and 3 bases from J; junction bases left unmatched: 2. CDR3 protein: CASSQAGTSGYNEQFF. The CDR3 coding sequence is TGTGCCAGCAGCCAAGCGGGGACTAGCGGCTACAATGAGCAGTTCTTC.

This clone came up a few times. The J gene is TRBJ1-5, the V gene TRBV25-1; the D is unclear. V was clipped by 11 bases and J by 1 base, with 18 bases between them. This CDR3 spans 15 amino acids. CDR1 and CDR2 from the germline V gene are MGHDK and SYGVNS. DNA for the CDR3: TGTGCCGACTGGGCGGGAGGGAAGAGCAATCAGCCCCAGCATTTT. It encodes CADWAGGKSNQPQHF.